Listed below are T cell receptor beta chains from one sample, sequenced in a study of cytomegalovirus exposure and HLA in healthy donors. Sequencing used immunoSEQ multiplex PCR; TCRdb keeps in-frame clones, though not all of them. The sample has 100,000 to 150,000 clones, over 15% seen once; the top ten hold 2.9%. The source material was PBMCs. The origin of the receptors is a female donor in good health and CMV-seropositive. Each CDR3 is given with its conserved first and last residue. The D gene is left open where the match is weak. The listing skips clone size in some rows; elsewhere it reads once, few, many or a size class.

j_call | d_call | v_call | clone_size | cdr3_nt | cdr3_aa
TRBJ1-5 | NA | TRBV27 | NA | TGTGCCAGCAGTTTTCCCGGGCAGCCCCAGCATTTT | CASSFPGQPQHF
TRBJ1-4 | TRBD1 | TRBV5-4 | few | TGTGCCAGCAGCCAAAAGACAGGGGATGAAAAACTGTTTTTT | CASSQKTGDEKLFF
TRBJ2-2 | NA | TRBV4-3 | NA | TGCGCCAGCAGCCAAGACCCACAGCCGAACACCGGGGAGCTGTTTTTT | CASSQDPQPNTGELFF
TRBJ2-5 | NA | TRBV4-2 | NA | TGTGCCAGCAGCCAAGTGCTTGCGGGCGGGGCGAAAGAGACCCAGTACTTC | CASSQVLAGGAKETQYF
TRBJ2-3 | TRBD1 | TRBV6-5 | NA | TGTGCCAGTTCAGGGACAGGGTTGGAACACTTAGCGCAGTATTTT | CASSGTGLEHLAQYF
TRBJ2-3 | TRBD2 | TRBV4-2 | NA | TGTGCCAGCAGCCAACTTGTCCAGCGGGAGAGCACAGATACGCAGTATTTT | CASSQLVQRESTDTQYF
TRBJ2-3 | NA | TRBV6-1 | few | TGTGCCAGCAGACTTAGGAGCCTCGTCACAGATACGCAGTATTTT | CASRLRSLVTDTQYF
TRBJ2-3 | TRBD2 | TRBV28 | NA | TGTGCCAGCAGCGGGGGGTCTAGATTCCCAGATACGCAGTATTTT | CASSGGSRFPDTQYF
TRBJ2-7 | TRBD2 | TRBV28 | few | TGTGCCAGCAGCTCTAGCGGGAGGGCCATCAGTTACGAGCAGTACTTC | CASSSSGRAISYEQYF
TRBJ2-7 | TRBD2 | TRBV6-5 | few | TGTGCCAGCAGAAAAAGCGGGAGTTACGAGCAGTACTTC | CASRKSGSYEQYF
TRBJ1-5 | TRBD1 | TRBV28 | NA | TGTGCCAGCGTAAGGGGGCAGGCTGGGCAGCCCCAGCATTTT | CASVRGQAGQPQHF
TRBJ2-7 | NA | TRBV7-6 | NA | TGTGCCAGCAGCCCCCTGAACGGCGGCACCTACGAGCAGTACTTC | CASSPLNGGTYEQYF
TRBJ2-3 | NA | TRBV5-1 | NA | TGCGCCAGCAGCTTGGGGGGCGATAATACGCAGTATTTT | CASSLGGDNTQYF
TRBJ1-2 | TRBD1 | TRBV7-2 | few | TGTGCCAGCAGCGCCACGGGACAGGCCCCCTATGGCTACACCTTC | CASSATGQAPYGYTF
TRBJ1-1 | NA | TRBV5-6 | NA | TGTGCCAGCTCCCAAGGTGCGGGTACTGAAGCTTTCTTT | CASSQGAGTEAFF
TRBJ1-1 | NA | TRBV2 | few | TGTGCCAGCAGTCAATATCAGGGAGGGAGTACTGAAGCTTTCTTT | CASSQYQGGSTEAFF
TRBJ2-1 | TRBD2 | TRBV5-1 | few | TGCGCCAGCAACCTGCTCGGGGGGGCGTCCTACAATGAGCAGTTCTTC | CASNLLGGASYNEQFF
TRBJ2-3 | NA | TRBV5-6 | few | TGTGCCAGCAGCTTGTCAGTAGATACGCAGTATTTT | CASSLSVDTQYF
TRBJ1-1 | NA | TRBV19 | once | TGTGCCAGTGGCGGGGGGGCTTTCTTT | CASGGGAFF
TRBJ1-1 | NA | TRBV6-6 | NA | TGTGCCAGCAGTTACCCCGAGACAGGGAACACTGAAGCTTTCTTT | CASSYPETGNTEAFF
TRBJ1-2 | NA | TRBV28 | NA | TGTGCCAGCAGTTTTGGCGGAAACTATGGCTACACCTTC | CASSFGGNYGYTF
TRBJ2-6 | NA | TRBV5-4 | once | TGTGCCAGCAGCTTGGTTCTGATGGGCCTCTCTGGGGCCAACGTCCTGACTTTC | CASSLVLMGLSGANVLTF
TRBJ2-1 | TRBD1 | TRBV6-1 | NA | TGTGCCAGCAGATTCCCCGCACAGGGGGGCAATGAGCAGTTCTTC | CASRFPAQGGNEQFF
TRBJ2-3 | TRBD2 | TRBV28 | NA | TGTGCCAGCAGTTTATATAGGCGGGGGGCCGGTATGACGCAGTATTTT | CASSLYRRGAGMTQYF
TRBJ1-2 | TRBD1 | TRBV7-9 | NA | TGTGCCAGCAGCCCCGGGACAGGGCCAAACTATGGCTACACCTTC | CASSPGTGPNYGYTF
TRBJ2-3 | TRBD2 | TRBV29-1 | few | TGCAGCGTTCGAAGGTGGACTAGCACGACAGATACGCAGTATTTT | CSVRRWTSTTDTQYF
TRBJ1-6 | NA | TRBV28 | NA | TGTGCCAGCAGAATTACAGGGAATTCACCCCTCCACTTT | CASRITGNSPLHF
TRBJ1-4 | NA | TRBV2 | NA | TGTGCCAGCATGGCAGGGTGGAGAGGAAAACTGTTTTTT | CASMAGWRGKLFF
TRBJ2-5 | TRBD1 | TRBV27 | NA | TGTGCCAGCAGTATGGACAGGGGGCTAGAATACTTC | CASSMDRGLEYF
TRBJ2-5 | NA | TRBV28 | NA | TGTGCCTCTAGCCCCCGGGGGACCCAGTACTTC | CASSPRGTQYF
TRBJ2-7 | TRBD1 | TRBV6-5 | few | TGTGCCAGCAGAGGGGGATTGACAGGGAAGAACGAGCAGTACTTC | CASRGGLTGKNEQYF
TRBJ2-5 | TRBD2 | TRBV27 | few | TGTGCCAGCAGTCCCTATAGGCGGGAGACAGAGACCCAGTACTTC | CASSPYRRETETQYF
TRBJ1-1 | TRBD1 | TRBV5-1 | few | TGCGCCAGCAGAGGGGACAGCACTGAAGCTTTCTTT | CASRGDSTEAFF
TRBJ2-2 | NA | TRBV19 | NA | TGTGCCAGTAGTATAGATCGGGACACAGACTTGACCGGGGAGCTGTTTTTT | CASSIDRDTDLTGELFF
TRBJ1-5 | TRBD1 | TRBV19 | few | TGTGCCAGTAGGCCCCAGGGACAGGGAAGCAATCAGCCCCAGCATTTT | CASRPQGQGSNQPQHF
TRBJ1-2 | NA | TRBV7-9 | few | TGTGCCAGCAGCTTACAGGGGAACTATGGCTACACCTTC | CASSLQGNYGYTF
TRBJ2-2 | TRBD1 | TRBV5-1 | few | TGCGCCAGCAGCTTGGCCGCAGGACAGGTATTCGCCGGGGAGCTGTTTTTT | CASSLAAGQVFAGELFF
TRBJ2-5 | NA | TRBV7-3 | few | TGTGCCAGCAGCCCGCATGAGGATGGTGGGACCCAGTACTTC | CASSPHEDGGTQYF
TRBJ2-1 | NA | TRBV4-2 | NA | TGTGCCAGCAGCCAAGATGGGAGCCTTGGTGAGCAGTTCTTC | CASSQDGSLGEQFF
TRBJ2-7 | TRBD1 | TRBV10-3 | NA | TGTGCCACGACAGGGCTATCAACCTACGAGCAGTACTTC | CATTGLSTYEQYF
TRBJ1-5 | NA | TRBV2 | few | TGTGCCAGCAGTTTGATAAGCGAGAATCAGCCCCAGCATTTT | CASSLISENQPQHF
TRBJ1-1 | NA | TRBV30 | NA | TGTGCCGGTGAACAGGATATGAACACTGAAGCTTTCTTT | CAGEQDMNTEAFF
TRBJ2-7 | TRBD2 | TRBV15 | few | TGTGCCACTGGACGCGGGGGGAGCTCCTACGAGCAGTACTTC | CATGRGGSSYEQYF
TRBJ2-3 | TRBD1 | TRBV4-1 | NA | TGCGCCAGCAGCCAAGATAGGGACAGGGGTTGGTCAGATACGCAGTATTTT | CASSQDRDRGWSDTQYF
TRBJ2-1 | TRBD1 | TRBV5-4 | NA | TGTGCCAGCAGCGCGGCCGGGACAGCCAACAATGAGCAGTTCTTC | CASSAAGTANNEQFF
TRBJ1-2 | TRBD1 | TRBV6-5 | few | TGTGCCAGCTTAACCGGGACAGGGGATAATGGCTACACCTTC | CASLTGTGDNGYTF
TRBJ2-7 | NA | TRBV9 | NA | TGTGCCAGCAGCGTAGGTGGTGGCACCTACGAGCAGTACTTC | CASSVGGGTYEQYF
TRBJ2-1 | TRBD2 | TRBV4-3 | few | TGCGCCAGCAGCCAAGTAGGGACTAGCGGCTACAATGAGCAGTTCTTC | CASSQVGTSGYNEQFF
TRBJ1-5 | NA | TRBV6-1 | few | TGTGCCAGCAGCCGTGACAGGAATCAGCCCCAGCATTTT | CASSRDRNQPQHF
TRBJ2-3 | TRBD1 | TRBV5-1 | few | TGCGCCAGCAGCTTGGGACAGGGGACAGCAGATACGCAGTATTTT | CASSLGQGTADTQYF
TRBJ2-3 | NA | TRBV5-4 | few | TGTGCCAGCAGCTTGGTTTCCGGGAGCACAGATACGCAGTATTTT | CASSLVSGSTDTQYF
TRBJ2-1 | TRBD1 | TRBV7-9 | NA | TGTGCCAGCAGCTACCGGACAGGGGACGTTAATGAGCAGTTCTTC | CASSYRTGDVNEQFF
TRBJ1-1 | TRBD1 | TRBV7-6 | few | TGTGCCAGCAGCCTACTGGGACAGGGGTTGGGCGAAGCTTTCTTT | CASSLLGQGLGEAFF
TRBJ2-7 | TRBD2 | TRBV5-1 | NA | TGCGCCAGCAGCACCGGACTAGCGGGGGGGCCCTACGAGCAGTACTTC | CASSTGLAGGPYEQYF
TRBJ2-5 | TRBD2 | TRBV4-1 | NA | TGCGCCAGCAGCCCAGGCCGCGGGAGGGGGCGTGGGGGGGAGACCCAGTACTTC | CASSPGRGRGRGGETQYF
TRBJ1-6 | NA | TRBV27 | few | TGTGCCAGCAGTTCCCGGAGGGTATATAATTCACCCCTCCACTTT | CASSSRRVYNSPLHF
TRBJ2-5 | TRBD2 | TRBV10-1 | few | TGCGCCAGCAGTGAGTCTGCGGGAGGAATCCAAGAGACCCAGTACTTC | CASSESAGGIQETQYF
TRBJ1-2 | NA | TRBV28 | few | TGTGCCATCGCGACGCGGGCGGGGCAACCCAACTATGGCTACACCTTC | CAIATRAGQPNYGYTF
TRBJ2-2 | NA | TRBV29-1 | NA | TGCAGCGTTGACGGCGGGGTAAACACCGGGGAGCTGTTTTTT | CSVDGGVNTGELFF
TRBJ2-3 | NA | TRBV29-1 | few | TGCAGCGTTGAGATGGAGTCCACAGATACGCAGTATTTT | CSVEMESTDTQYF